This entry is about one TCR beta chain. This sample is drawn from a study of cytomegalovirus exposure and HLA in healthy donors. The PCR used 60 Vbeta and 13 Jbeta primers. Libraries were prepared by immunoSEQ multiplex PCR; TCRdb keeps only in-frame clonotypes and omits some of them. Of about 100,000 clones listed, approximately 80% are singletons. Trimming removed 0 bases from V and 3 bases from J; junction bases left unmatched: 11. Germline V gene lookup returns CDR1 GTSNPN and CDR2 SVGIG (reference sequence). This CDR3 is 17 amino acids long. The sequenced sample was PBMCs. V usage is TRBV30 and J usage is TRBJ1-3; 7 bases align to TRBD1. The source is a female donor in good health and CMV-seropositive. The CDR3 DNA follows: TGTGCCTGGAGTGTTCCCTCTAACAGGGGATTTGGAAACACCATATATTTT. Protein product: CAWSVPSNRGFGNTIYF. The full variable domain, with the rest looked up from reference TRBV30 and TRBJ1-3, is SQTIHQWPATLVQPVGSPLSLECTVEGTSNPNLYWYRQAAGRGLQLLFYSVGIGQISSEVPQNLSASRPQDRQFILSSKKLLLSDSGFYLCAWSVPSNRGFGNTIYFGEGSWLTVV.